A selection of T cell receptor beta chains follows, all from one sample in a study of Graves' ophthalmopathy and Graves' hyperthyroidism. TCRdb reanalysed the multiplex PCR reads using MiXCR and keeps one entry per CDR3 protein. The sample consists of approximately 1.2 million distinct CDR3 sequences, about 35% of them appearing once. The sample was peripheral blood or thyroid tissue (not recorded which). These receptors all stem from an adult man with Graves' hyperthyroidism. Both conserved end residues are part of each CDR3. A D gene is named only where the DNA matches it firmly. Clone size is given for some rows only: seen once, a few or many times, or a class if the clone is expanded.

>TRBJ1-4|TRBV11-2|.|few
CASSPPGGEEDEKLFF
TGTGCCAGCAGCCCACCTGGGGGGGAAGAGGATGAAAAACTGTTTTTT
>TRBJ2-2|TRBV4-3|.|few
CASSQGAIADAGELFF
TGCGCCAGCAGCCAAGGGGCAATCGCGGACGCCGGGGAGCTGTTTTTT
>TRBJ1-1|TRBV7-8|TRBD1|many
CASRLDRVGTEAFF
TGTGCCAGCAGATTAGACAGGGTTGGCACTGAAGCTTTCTTT
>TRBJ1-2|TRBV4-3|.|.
CASSQEGQAWHYGYTF
TGCGCCAGCAGCCAAGAGGGGCAGGCCTGGCACTATGGCTACACCTTC
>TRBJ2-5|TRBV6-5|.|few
CASAPPPWERTRTETQYF
TGTGCCAGCGCACCCCCCCCCTGGGAAAGGACAAGAACGGAGACCCAGTACTTC
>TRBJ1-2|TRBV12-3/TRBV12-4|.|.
CASSFGTRANYGYTF
TGTGCCAGCAGTTTTGGGACGAGAGCTAACTATGGCTACACCTTC
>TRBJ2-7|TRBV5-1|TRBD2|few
CASSLAKASGTYEQYF
TGCGCCAGCAGCTTGGCCAAAGCTAGCGGAACCTACGAGCAGTACTTC
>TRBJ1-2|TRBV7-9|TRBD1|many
CASSSVDVTGYYGYTF
TGTGCCAGCAGTTCGGTGGATGTGACAGGGTACTATGGCTACACCTTC
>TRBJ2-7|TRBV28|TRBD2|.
CASSDSGRRYEQYF
TGTGCCAGCAGTGATAGCGGGAGAAGATACGAGCAGTACTTC
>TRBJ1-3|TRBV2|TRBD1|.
CASRDPTGSETIYF
TGTGCCAGCAGAGATCCGACAGGGAGTGAGACCATATATTTT
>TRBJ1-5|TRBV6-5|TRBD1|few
CASSISDRAGQPQHF
TGTGCCAGCAGCATCTCGGACAGGGCGGGCCAGCCCCAGCATTTT
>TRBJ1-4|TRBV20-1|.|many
CSASHFATNEKLFF
TGCAGTGCTTCCCACTTTGCAACTAATGAAAAACTGTTTTTT
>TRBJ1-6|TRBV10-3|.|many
CAIGANKGTGNSPLHF
TGTGCCATCGGTGCCAACAAGGGTACGGGTAATTCACCCCTCCACTTT
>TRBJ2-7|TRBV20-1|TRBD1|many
CSARDFDRGYEQYF
TGCAGTGCTAGAGATTTTGACAGGGGCTACGAGCAGTACTTC
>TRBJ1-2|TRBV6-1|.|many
CASAERQGAGYTF
TGTGCCAGCGCCGAACGGCAGGGTGCGGGCTACACCTTC
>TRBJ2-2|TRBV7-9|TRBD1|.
CASSSAQQGNAGELFF
TGTGCCAGCAGCTCCGCCCAACAGGGGAACGCCGGGGAGCTGTTTTTT
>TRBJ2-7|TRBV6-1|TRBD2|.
CASSYSISSGEQYF
TGTGCCAGCAGTTACTCCATTTCTAGCGGCGAGCAGTACTTC
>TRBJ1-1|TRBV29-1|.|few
CSSRSAVTEAFF
TGCAGCTCCCGGTCGGCCGTCACTGAAGCTTTCTTT
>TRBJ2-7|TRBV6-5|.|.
CASSSLGGLSYEQYF
TGTGCCAGCAGTTCCCTAGGGGGGCTATCCTACGAGCAGTACTTC
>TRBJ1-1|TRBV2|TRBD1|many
CASGGQGNTEAFF
TGTGCCAGCGGGGGACAGGGGAACACTGAAGCTTTCTTT
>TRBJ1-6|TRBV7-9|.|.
CASRGDGKTVDSPLHF
TGTGCCAGCAGGGGGGACGGAAAGACAGTAGATTCACCCCTCCACTTT
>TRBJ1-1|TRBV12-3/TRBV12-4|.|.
CAISLNPGANTEAFF
TGTGCCATCAGTTTAAACCCAGGGGCGAACACTGAAGCTTTCTTT
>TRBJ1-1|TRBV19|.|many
CASSMVENTEAFF
TGTGCCAGTAGTATGGTTGAGAACACTGAAGCTTTCTTT
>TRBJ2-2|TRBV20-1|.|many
CSAPTNGELFF
TGCAGTGCTCCTACTAACGGGGAGCTGTTTTTT
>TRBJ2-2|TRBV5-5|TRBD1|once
CASSPGTGGTSPNTGELFF
TGTGCCAGCAGCCCCGGGACAGGGGGTACAAGTCCGAACACCGGGGAGCTGTTTTTT
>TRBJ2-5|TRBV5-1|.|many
CASRLEETQYF
TGCGCCAGCAGGTTGGAGGAGACCCAGTACTTC
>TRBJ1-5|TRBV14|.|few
CASSNGGLSGLQPQHF
TGTGCCAGCAGCAACGGGGGCCTATCAGGTTTACAGCCCCAGCATTTT
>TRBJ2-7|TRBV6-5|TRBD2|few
CASRPRLAGAYEQYF
TGTGCCAGCAGGCCCCGACTAGCGGGAGCCTACGAGCAGTACTTC
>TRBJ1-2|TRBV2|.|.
CASSPRVRGDYGYTF
TGTGCCAGCTCGCCCCGTGTCAGGGGCGACTATGGCTACACCTTC
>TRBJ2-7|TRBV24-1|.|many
CATGLWGGRNEQYF
TGTGCCACCGGGCTTTGGGGGGGCCGGAACGAGCAGTACTTC
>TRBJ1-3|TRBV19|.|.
CASSVEKSSGNTIYF
TGTGCCAGTAGTGTCGAGAAGTCCTCTGGAAACACCATATATTTT
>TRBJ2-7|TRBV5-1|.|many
CASSGRQGDYEQYF
TGCGCCAGCAGCGGAAGACAAGGAGACTACGAGCAGTACTTC
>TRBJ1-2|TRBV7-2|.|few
CASTPNANYGYTF
TGTGCCAGCACCCCCAACGCTAACTATGGCTACACCTTC
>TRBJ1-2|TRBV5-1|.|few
CASSLEGRAIAF
TGCGCCAGCAGCTTGGAGGGCAGGGCAATCGCCTTC
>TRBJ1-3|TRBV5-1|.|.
CASSLERTAGNTIYF
TGCGCCAGCAGCTTGGAGCGGACAGCTGGAAACACCATATATTTT
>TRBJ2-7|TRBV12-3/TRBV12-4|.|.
CASSNRGDQREQYF
TGTGCCAGCAGCAACCGAGGGGACCAGCGCGAGCAGTACTTC
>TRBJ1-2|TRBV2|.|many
CASSGQPTYGYTF
TGTGCCAGCAGTGGACAGCCAACCTATGGCTACACCTTC
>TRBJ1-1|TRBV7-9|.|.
CASSLNSGFAGAFF
TGTGCCAGCAGCTTAAACTCCGGGTTCGCTGGAGCTTTCTTT
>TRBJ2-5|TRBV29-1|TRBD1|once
CSVAGKGDRGLETQYF
TGCAGCGTTGCAGGGAAGGGTGACAGGGGGCTAGAGACCCAGTACTTC
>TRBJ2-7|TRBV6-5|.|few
CASSYYTDSYEQYF
TGTGCCAGCAGTTACTACACGGACTCCTACGAGCAGTACTTC
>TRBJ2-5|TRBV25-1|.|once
CASLVSREETQYF
TGTGCCAGCTTAGTCTCCAGGGAGGAGACCCAGTACTTC
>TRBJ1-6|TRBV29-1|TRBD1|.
CSSRTGANSPLHF
TGCAGCTCACGGACAGGGGCTAATTCACCCCTCCACTTT
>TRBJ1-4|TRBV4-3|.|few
CASSQDRWTNEKLFF
TGCGCCAGCAGCCAAGATAGGTGGACTAATGAAAAACTGTTTTTT
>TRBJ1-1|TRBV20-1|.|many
CSENRVNTEAFF
TGCAGTGAAAACAGGGTGAACACTGAAGCTTTCTTT
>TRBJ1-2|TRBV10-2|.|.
CASSEPDRNYEGYTF
TGCGCCAGCAGTGAGCCGGACCGTAACTATGAGGGCTACACCTTC
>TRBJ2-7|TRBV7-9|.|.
CATQVRGDEQYF
TGTGCCACACAAGTCAGGGGGGACGAGCAGTACTTC
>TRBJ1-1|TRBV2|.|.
CASRRENGNTEAFF
TGTGCCAGCAGGAGGGAGAATGGGAACACTGAAGCTTTCTTT
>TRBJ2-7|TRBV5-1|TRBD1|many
CASSWTGEGREQYF
TGCGCCAGCAGCTGGACAGGGGAAGGCCGCGAGCAGTACTTC
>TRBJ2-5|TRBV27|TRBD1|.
CASSFRQGAVGETQYF
TGTGCCAGCAGTTTCCGACAGGGGGCTGTGGGGGAGACCCAGTACTTC
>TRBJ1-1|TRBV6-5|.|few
CASSYSIGSPNTEAFF
TGTGCCAGCAGTTACTCGATTGGATCGCCGAACACTGAAGCTTTCTTT
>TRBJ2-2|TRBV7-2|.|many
CASSPAPNPTGELFF
TGTGCCAGCAGCCCAGCCCCCAATCCTACCGGGGAGCTGTTTTTT
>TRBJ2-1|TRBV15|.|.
CATSQGFHNEQFF
TGTGCCACCAGCCAAGGGTTCCACAATGAGCAGTTCTTC
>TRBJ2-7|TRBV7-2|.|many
CASSLGYSEQYF
TGTGCCAGCAGCCTGGGATACTCCGAGCAGTACTTC
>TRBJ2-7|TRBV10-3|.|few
CAISLRGNQEQYF
TGTGCCATCAGTCTCAGGGGAAACCAAGAGCAGTACTTC
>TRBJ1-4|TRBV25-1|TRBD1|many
CASSEFSGQAEKLFF
TGTGCCAGCAGTGAATTCTCGGGACAGGCTGAAAAACTGTTTTTT
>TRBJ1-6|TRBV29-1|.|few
CSVAGGTGGSPLHF
TGCAGCGTTGCGGGGGGCACCGGGGGATCACCCCTCCACTTT
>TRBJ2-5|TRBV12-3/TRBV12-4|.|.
CASSYTGEEPQYF
TGTGCCAGCAGTTACACGGGGGAAGAGCCCCAGTACTTC
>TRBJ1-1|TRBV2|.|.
CASVRERDTEAFF
TGTGCCAGCGTGAGGGAGAGGGACACTGAAGCTTTCTTT
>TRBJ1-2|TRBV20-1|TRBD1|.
CSARDPSGQGVYGYTF
TGCAGTGCTAGAGACCCATCGGGACAGGGGGTCTATGGCTACACCTTC
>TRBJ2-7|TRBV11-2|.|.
CASSPERTDYEQYF
TGTGCCAGCAGCCCAGAGCGGACTGACTACGAGCAGTACTTC